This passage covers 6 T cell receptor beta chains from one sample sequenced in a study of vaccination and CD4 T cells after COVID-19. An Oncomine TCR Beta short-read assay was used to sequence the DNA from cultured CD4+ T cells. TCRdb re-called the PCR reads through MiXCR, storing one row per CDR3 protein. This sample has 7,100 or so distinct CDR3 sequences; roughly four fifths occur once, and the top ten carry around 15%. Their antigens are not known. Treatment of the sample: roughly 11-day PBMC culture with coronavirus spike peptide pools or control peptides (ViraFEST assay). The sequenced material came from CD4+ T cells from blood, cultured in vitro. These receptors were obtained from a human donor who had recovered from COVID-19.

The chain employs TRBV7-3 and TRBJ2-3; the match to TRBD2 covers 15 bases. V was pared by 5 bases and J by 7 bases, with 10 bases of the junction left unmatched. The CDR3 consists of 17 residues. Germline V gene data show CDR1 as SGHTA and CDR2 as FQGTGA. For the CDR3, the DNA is TGTGCCAGCAGCCCCGGGGGGGGGACTAGCGGGAGGCATACGCAGTATTTT. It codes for CASSPGGGTSGRHTQYF.

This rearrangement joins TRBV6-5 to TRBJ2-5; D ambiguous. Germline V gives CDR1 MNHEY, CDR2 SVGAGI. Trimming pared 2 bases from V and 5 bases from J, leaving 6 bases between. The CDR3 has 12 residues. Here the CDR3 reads CASSYGAETQYF. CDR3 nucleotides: TGTGCCAGCAGTTACGGAGCGGAGACCCAGTACTTC.

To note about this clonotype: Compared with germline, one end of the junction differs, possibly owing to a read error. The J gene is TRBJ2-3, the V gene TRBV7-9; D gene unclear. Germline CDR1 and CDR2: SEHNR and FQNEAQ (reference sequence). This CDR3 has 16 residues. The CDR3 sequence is CASSLVGQPRTDTQYF. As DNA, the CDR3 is TGCGCCAGCAGCTTGGTCGGTCAGCCCCGCACAGATACGCAGTATTTT.

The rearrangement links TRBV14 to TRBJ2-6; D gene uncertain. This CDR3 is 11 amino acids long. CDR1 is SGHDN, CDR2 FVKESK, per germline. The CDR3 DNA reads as TGTGCTCAAACTGGGGCCAACGTCCTGACTTTC. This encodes CAQTGANVLTF.

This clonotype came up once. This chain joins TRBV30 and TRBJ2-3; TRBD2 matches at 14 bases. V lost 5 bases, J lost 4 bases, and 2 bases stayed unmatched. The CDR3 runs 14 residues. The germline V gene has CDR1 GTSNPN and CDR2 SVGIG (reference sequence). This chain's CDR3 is CAWGGLAGADTQYF. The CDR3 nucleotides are TGTGCCTGGGGGGGACTAGCGGGAGCAGATACGCAGTATTTT.

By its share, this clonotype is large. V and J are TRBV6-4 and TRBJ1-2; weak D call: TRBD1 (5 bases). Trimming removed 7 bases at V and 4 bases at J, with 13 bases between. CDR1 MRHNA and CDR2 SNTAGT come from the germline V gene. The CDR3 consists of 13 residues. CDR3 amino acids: CASIRGGTYGYTF. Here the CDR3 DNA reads TGTGCCAGCATCCGGGGGGGGACCTATGGCTACACCTTC.